These T cell receptor beta chains were read from a single sample in a study of shared clonotypes between healthy human individuals. Clones were sequenced by immunoSEQ multiplex PCR, and TCRdb holds only the in-frame ones, with some missing. Of around 2,000,000 clones listed, around 96% are singletons. The sample comprised naive CD8+ T cells sorted from blood. These TCRs come from a man aged 18 to 30 in good health. Both conserved end residues are part of each CDR3.

>TRBJ2-3|TRBV7-9
CASSSSLGTGISDTQYF
>TRBJ2-7|TRBV5-1
CASSSFGFPSYEQYF
>TRBJ1-1|TRBV7-9
CASSLSGYFDTEAFF
>TRBJ1-1|TRBV28
CASSSLGEDTEAFF
>TRBJ2-7|TRBV28
CATLGLAETYEQYF
>TRBJ2-7|TRBV27
CASAWGGGDDEQYF
>TRBJ2-4|TRBV9
CASSVGGENIQYF
>TRBJ2-7|TRBV27
CASSPLARVEDYEQYF
>TRBJ2-7|TRBV4-3
CASSQGTAPMGPVSYEQYF
>TRBJ2-7|TRBV5-6
CASSHNYEQYF
>TRBJ1-4|TRBV5-1
CASSLSGPRREKLFF
>TRBJ2-1|TRBV19
CASRDGGNHNEQFF
>TRBJ1-1|TRBV18
CASSQPGQPNTEAFF
>TRBJ1-4|TRBV5-5
CASSLVQPEKLFF
>TRBJ2-5|TRBV29-1
CSVGSETGPGETQYF
>TRBJ2-2|TRBV10-1
CASSESSGAGTGELFF
>TRBJ1-5|TRBV27
CASSFRQGVDQPQHF
>TRBJ2-3|TRBV29-1
CSVPASGGPDTQYF
>TRBJ2-7|TRBV6-5
CASSFAGPYEQYF
>TRBJ1-2|TRBV5-1
CASSSDLGYGYTF
>TRBJ1-1|TRBV5-6
CASSLENRGPNTEAFF
>TRBJ2-1|TRBV19
CASSRKSYNEQFF
>TRBJ1-5|TRBV7-9
CASSLGLPNQPQHF
>TRBJ2-3|TRBV4-1
CASSQVDSFQEGTDTQYF
>TRBJ2-5|TRBV7-6
CASSRPWETQYF
>TRBJ2-7|TRBV6-1
CASSEAGTATYEQYF
>TRBJ2-7|TRBV27
CAISDGYEQYF